Listed below are T cell receptor beta chains from one sample, sequenced in a study of technical replicates of blood from a few donors. Using immunoSEQ multiplex PCR, the repertoire was profiled, and TCRdb retains in-frame clones only, with some absent. The sample has 75,000 to 95,000 clones; nearly 97% are singletons. Specimen: T cells isolated from PBMCs. These receptors all stem from a human donor in good health. CDR3s include the opening cysteine and the closing phenylalanine or tryptophan. A D gene is named only where the DNA matches it firmly. Size is omitted from some rows. Given values are once, few, many or a class for expanded clones.

TRBV6-1,NA,NA,TRBJ2-3,CATLPTDTPRDTQYF,TGTGCCACCCTACCCACCGACACCCCCCGGGATACGCAGTATTTT
TRBV2,NA,NA,TRBJ1-5,CASNKDRSNQPQHF,TGTGCCAGCAATAAGGACAGAAGCAATCAGCCCCAGCATTTT
TRBV7-9,NA,TRBD2,TRBJ2-3,CASSLDLSGRTDTQYF,TGTGCCAGCAGCTTAGATCTGAGCGGGAGAACAGATACGCAGTATTTT
TRBV7-3,NA,NA,TRBJ1-3,CASSPQPRELETNSGNTIYF,TGTGCCAGCAGCCCCCAGCCCCGGGAGCTGGAGACTAACTCTGGAAACACCATATATTTT
TRBV9,NA,TRBD2,TRBJ2-1,CASSVATLTSGGARSSYNEQFF,TGTGCCAGCAGCGTAGCCACTTTGACTAGCGGGGGGGCGAGGAGCTCCTACAATGAGCAGTTCTTC
TRBV2,NA,TRBD1,TRBJ1-1,CASSDNRGRGAEAFF,TGTGCCAGCAGTGATAACAGGGGCAGAGGGGCTGAAGCTTTCTTT
TRBV6-1,NA,TRBD2,TRBJ2-1,CASKGLTSGYNEQFF,TGTGCCAGCAAGGGGTTAACTAGCGGTTACAATGAGCAGTTCTTC
TRBV9,NA,NA,TRBJ1-5,CASSLEGNSNQPQHF,TGTGCCAGCAGCCTCGAGGGTAATAGCAATCAGCCCCAGCATTTT
TRBV27,NA,NA,TRBJ2-7,CASSLGQPYEQYF,TGTGCCAGCAGTTTAGGACAGCCCTACGAGCAGTACTTC
TRBV30,NA,NA,TRBJ2-1,CAWSRSGNEQFF,TGTGCCTGGAGCCGGTCAGGTAATGAGCAGTTCTTC
TRBV11-3,NA,NA,TRBJ2-3,CASSSGLEVDTQYF,TGTGCCAGCAGCTCCGGACTGGAGGTAGATACGCAGTATTTT
TRBV27,once,TRBD1,TRBJ2-5,CASSPLTGVGETQYF,TGTGCCAGCAGTCCGTTAACAGGGGTAGGAGAGACCCAGTACTTC
TRBV10-1,NA,NA,TRBJ1-1,CASTEGGLNTEAFF,TGCGCCAGCACCGAAGGGGGATTAAACACTGAAGCTTTCTTT
TRBV29-1,once,NA,TRBJ2-7,CSVQGDPPGSYEQYF,TGCAGCGTCCAGGGTGACCCTCCCGGCTCCTACGAGCAGTACTTC
TRBV18,NA,NA,TRBJ1-1,CASSPRQELTEAFF,TGTGCCAGCTCACCAAGACAGGAGCTCACTGAAGCTTTCTTT
TRBV28,NA,NA,TRBJ2-3,CASSLRPGWTDTQYF,TGTGCCAGCAGTTTAAGGCCAGGGTGGACAGATACGCAGTATTTT
TRBV5-1,NA,NA,TRBJ1-1,CASSWRLQGNTEAFF,TGCGCCAGCAGCTGGAGATTACAGGGGAACACTGAAGCTTTCTTT
TRBV10-3,once,TRBD1,TRBJ2-7,CAISAGTGSAYEQYF,TGTGCCATCAGTGCCGGGACAGGGTCCGCCTACGAGCAGTACTTC
TRBV25-1,NA,NA,TRBJ1-2,CASSENAGNYGYTF,TGTGCCAGCAGTGAAAACGCGGGGAACTATGGCTACACCTTC
TRBV5-1,NA,NA,TRBJ1-1,CASSQGRGTEAFF,TGCGCCAGCAGCCAGGGTCGAGGAACTGAAGCTTTCTTT
TRBV4-1,NA,NA,TRBJ1-2,CASSHIISAGNGYTF,TGCGCCAGCAGCCACATCATTTCCGCTGGCAATGGCTACACCTTC
TRBV10-2,NA,TRBD1,TRBJ1-5,CASSRTGSNQPQHF,TGCGCCAGCAGTAGGACAGGGTCCAATCAGCCCCAGCATTTT
TRBV6-1,NA,NA,TRBJ2-7,CASLGVVTYEQYF,TGTGCCAGCCTAGGGGTGGTGACCTACGAGCAGTACTTC
TRBV10-3,once,TRBD2,TRBJ2-2,CAIAPLAGVGSGELFF,TGTGCCATCGCTCCACTAGCGGGAGTAGGCAGCGGGGAGCTGTTTTTT
TRBV5-1,NA,TRBD2,TRBJ2-7,CASSLASGRAKSYEQYF,TGCGCCAGCAGCTTGGCTAGCGGGAGAGCCAAGAGCTACGAGCAGTACTTC
TRBV7-8,NA,TRBD1,TRBJ2-7,CASSLEGTGSYEQYF,TGTGCCAGCAGCTTAGAAGGGACAGGGAGCTACGAGCAGTACTTC
TRBV27,once,NA,TRBJ2-7,CASRLGLAATYEQYF,TGTGCCAGCAGACTTGGGTTAGCGGCTACCTACGAGCAGTACTTC
TRBV10-1,NA,TRBD2,TRBJ2-1,CASSLGTSGVNEQFF,TGCGCCAGCAGTCTTGGGACTAGCGGGGTCAATGAGCAGTTCTTC
TRBV6-1,NA,TRBD1,TRBJ2-1,CTLGTAPNNEQFF,TGTACTCTCGGGACAGCCCCTAACAATGAGCAGTTCTTC
TRBV29-1,NA,NA,TRBJ1-1,CSPGGGNTEAFF,TGCAGCCCCGGGGGGGGGAACACTGAAGCTTTCTTT
TRBV18,NA,NA,TRBJ1-4,CASSPWGANEKLFF,TGTGCCAGCTCACCCTGGGGGGCTAATGAAAAACTGTTTTTT
TRBV28,few,NA,TRBJ1-5,CASSGGWDSNQPQHF,TGTGCCAGCAGTGGGGGGTGGGATTCCAATCAGCCCCAGCATTTT
TRBV5-1,NA,TRBD1,TRBJ2-3,CASSSDGTGGRRTQYF,TGCGCCAGCAGCTCGGACGGGACAGGGGGCAGGAGAACGCAGTATTTT
TRBV5-1,once,NA,TRBJ1-4,CASSWGDGSTNEKLFF,TGCGCCAGCAGCTGGGGGGACGGATCAACTAATGAAAAACTGTTTTTT
TRBV28,NA,NA,TRBJ2-7,CASSPEVFYEQYF,TGTGCCAGCAGCCCCGAGGTCTTTTACGAGCAGTACTTC
TRBV7-3,NA,TRBD1,TRBJ2-2,CASREGTGDPGELFF,TGTGCCAGCAGGGAAGGGACAGGGGATCCCGGGGAGCTGTTTTTT
TRBV27,NA,TRBD1,TRBJ1-1,CASSLSGQGVTEAFF,TGTGCCAGCAGTTTATCCGGACAGGGTGTCACTGAAGCTTTCTTT
TRBV4-1,NA,NA,TRBJ2-7,CASSPQDSPAYEQYF,TGCGCCAGCAGCCCCCAGGATTCCCCAGCCTACGAGCAGTACTTC
TRBV5-1,NA,TRBD1,TRBJ2-7,CASSTGGTGAYEQYF,TGCGCCAGCAGCACGGGGGGGACAGGGGCCTACGAGCAGTACTTC
TRBV6-1,once,NA,TRBJ2-7,CASTTPPGLYEQYF,TGTGCCAGCACCACACCCCCGGGTCTCTACGAGCAGTACTTC